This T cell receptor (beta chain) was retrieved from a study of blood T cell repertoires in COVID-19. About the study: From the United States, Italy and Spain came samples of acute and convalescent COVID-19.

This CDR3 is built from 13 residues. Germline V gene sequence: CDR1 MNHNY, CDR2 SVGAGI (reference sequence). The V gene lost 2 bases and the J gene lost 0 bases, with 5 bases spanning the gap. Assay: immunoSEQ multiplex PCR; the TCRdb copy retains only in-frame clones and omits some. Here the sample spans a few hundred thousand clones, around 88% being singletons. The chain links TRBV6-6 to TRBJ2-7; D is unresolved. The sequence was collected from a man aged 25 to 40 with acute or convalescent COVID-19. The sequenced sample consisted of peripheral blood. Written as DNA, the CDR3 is TGTGCCAGCAGTTACAGGAGCTCCTACGAGCAGTACTTC. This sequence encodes CASSYRSSYEQYF.